This entry lists 30 T cell receptor beta chains sequenced from one sample in a study of blood T cell repertoires in COVID-19. Generated by immunoSEQ multiplex PCR, the TCRdb table keeps only in-frame clones and is missing some. The table includes 90,000 to 120,000 clones, 88% detected once. The material sequenced was peripheral blood. These receptors were obtained from a man in his fifties with active or convalescent COVID-19.

The rearrangement joins TRBV2 to TRBJ1-1; 7 positions match TRBD1. The V segment lost 7 bases and the J segment 4 bases; nucleotides outside the gene matches: 9. Germline V lookup: CDR1 SNHLY, CDR2 FYNNEI. The length of the CDR3 is 14 residues. The CDR3 here is CASKTTGLRTEAFF. CDR3 DNA: TGTGCCAGCAAAACGACAGGGTTGCGCACTGAAGCTTTCTTT.

This clone has a single count. The chain recombines TRBV6-6 with TRBJ1-2; D not resolved. Germline V gene sequence: CDR1 MNHNY, CDR2 SVGAGI (reference sequence). The CDR3 sequence is 12 residues long. Trimming left V 6 bases short and J 4 bases short, with 9 bases between. CDR3 DNA sequence: TGTGCCAGCAGCCTCGGGAGCTATGGCTACACCTTC. Residues: CASSLGSYGYTF.

This chain links TRBV11-2 with TRBJ1-1; D uncertain. V was trimmed by 5 bases and J by 5 bases, leaving 12 bases between them. The CDR3 contains 13 residues. CDR1 is SGHAT and CDR2 is FQNNGV in the germline V gene. The CDR3 DNA reads TGTGCCAGCAGCCCTGGGTCGGGGACTGAAGCTTTCTTT. Translated: CASSPGSGTEAFF.

The rearrangement links TRBV18 to TRBJ2-1; a weak D match, TRBD2 (6 bases). V was shortened by 2 bases and J by 15 bases, with 14 bases between the two germline ends. CDR1 is KGHSH, CDR2 LQKENI, per germline. This CDR3 comprises 12 residues. The CDR3 spells CASSPIRGEAFF. The CDR3 DNA follows: TGTGCCAGCTCACCAATCAGAGGGGAGGCGTTCTTC.

The genes are TRBV6-2 or TRBV6-3 and TRBJ1-2; weak D call: TRBD1 (5 bases). The CDR3 covers 15 residues. V was cut by 5 bases and J by 0 bases, with 13 bases left in between. Germline CDR1 MNHEY, CDR2 SVGEGT. The CDR3 DNA reads TGTGCCAGCAGTCTCATGGGGCGGCCTAACTATGGCTACACCTTC. It is translated as CASSLMGRPNYGYTF.

This chain connects TRBV27 to TRBJ2-7; 8 bases align to TRBD1. V shed 2 bases, J shed 4 bases, and the junction held 4 bases outside the gene matches. Germline lookup yields CDR1 MNHEY and CDR2 SMNVEV (reference sequence). The CDR3 length is 14 residues. The CDR3 loop is CASSLAGGRYEQYF. Written as DNA, the CDR3 is TGTGCCAGCAGTTTAGCAGGGGGCCGATACGAGCAGTACTTC.

V gene TRBV19 combines with J gene TRBJ1-6; TRBD1 might be the D (6 bases). V was shortened by 8 bases and J by 0 bases, with 23 bases between the two germline ends. This CDR3 has 19 residues. Looked up from germline, CDR1 is LNHDA and CDR2 is SQIVND (reference sequence). DNA for the CDR3: TGTGCCAGTTGCGATATCTCCGGGACACCAAGCTCCTATAATTCACCCCTCCACTTT. It yields the protein CASCDISGTPSSYNSPLHF.

The chain is built from TRBV7-2 and TRBJ2-2, with 8 bases matching TRBD2. There are 15 residues in the CDR3. From germline, CDR1 is SGHTA and CDR2 FQGNSA. Trimming cost V 6 bases and J 2 bases; bases outside gene matches: 5. CDR3 residues: CASRLSGRNTGELFF. In DNA form, the CDR3 reads TGTGCCAGCAGACTCAGCGGGAGAAACACCGGGGAGCTGTTTTTT. The full variable domain, with the rest looked up from reference TRBV7-2 and TRBJ2-2, is GAGVSQSPSNKVTEKGKDVELRCDPISGHTALYWYRQSLGQGLEFLIYFQGNSAPDKSGLPSDRFSAERTGGSVSTLTIQRTQQEDSAVYLCASRLSGRNTGELFFGEGSRLTVL.

This clone has a handful of counts. The V gene is TRBV29-1, the J gene TRBJ1-1; TRBD1 matches 7 bases. V lost 7 bases and J lost 3; bases outside the gene matches: 8. CDR3 size: 13 residues. Germline CDR1 and CDR2: SQVTM and ANQGSEA. The CDR3 sequence is CSAIGQVDTEAFF. The CDR3, as DNA: TGCAGCGCTATTGGACAGGTTGACACTGAAGCTTTCTTT.

The chain uses TRBV7-9 and TRBJ2-1; 10 bases align to TRBD2. This CDR3 has 14 residues. Germline V gene sequence: CDR1 SEHNR, CDR2 FQNEAQ (reference sequence). V was pared by 1 base and J by 9 bases, with 3 bases of the junction left unmatched. CDR3 protein: CASSLGTSGPEQFF. The CDR3 DNA is TGTGCCAGCAGCTTAGGGACTAGCGGCCCTGAGCAGTTCTTC.

V and J are TRBV29-1 and TRBJ1-1; D is possibly TRBD1 (5 bases). The V gene's germline CDR1 is SQVTM and CDR2 ANQGSEA. V lost 4 bases, J lost 2 bases, and 11 bases lay in between. The CDR3 consists of 13 residues. This CDR3 is CSVGAGDNTEAFF. DNA for the CDR3: TGCAGCGTTGGTGCGGGGGACAACACTGAAGCTTTCTTT. Filled out from reference TRBV29-1 and TRBJ1-1, the complete variable domain reads SAVISQKPSRDICQRGTSLTIQCQVDSQVTMMFWYRQQPGQSLTLIATANQGSEATYESGFVIDKFPISRPNLTFSTLTVSNMSPEDSSIYLCSVGAGDNTEAFFGQGTRLTVV.

This clone was picked up one time. This chain connects TRBV5-1 to TRBJ1-2; the D gene is possibly TRBD1 (5 bases). Germline V gives CDR1 SGHRS, CDR2 YFSETQ. This CDR3 has 14 amino acids. The V gene lost 7 bases and the J gene lost 7 bases, with 20 bases spanning the gap. CDR3 region: CASRESLSGGGYTF. The CDR3 DNA follows: TGCGCCAGCCGAGAATCCCTTAGCGGGGGTGGCTACACCTTC.

This clone was seen once. The chain is built from TRBV18 and TRBJ1-1; no definite D call. The germline V gene encodes CDR1 KGHSH and CDR2 LQKENI. Trimming took 2 bases from V and 5 from J, leaving 6 bases between them. The CDR3 is 12 amino acids. The CDR3 nucleotides are TGTGCCAGCTCACCAGTTTCGACTGAAGCTTTCTTT. Translated, it gives CASSPVSTEAFF.

The chain joins TRBV7-8 to TRBJ2-1, with unresolved D. This CDR3 is 14 amino acids long. The germline gives CDR1 SGHVS, CDR2 FQNEAQ. Trimming removed 3 bases from V and 12 bases from J, with 18 bases in between. CDR3 nucleotides: TGTGCCAGCAGCTTGCCGTCGTCGGGTTCAGCGCAGTTCTTC. Translation gives CASSLPSSGSAQFF.

This rearrangement joins TRBV28 to TRBJ1-3, with D uncertain. The V gene lost 2 bases and the J gene lost 4 bases, with 15 bases spanning the gap. Germline V gene data show CDR1 as MDHEN and CDR2 as SYDVKM. The CDR3 spans 16 residues. Here the CDR3 DNA reads TGTGCCAGCAGTTTAATGGGTACAGTGAAGGGAAACACCATATATTTT. Amino acid sequence: CASSLMGTVKGNTIYF.

This clone was seen a single time. The chain combines TRBV27 with TRBJ2-5, with D perhaps matching TRBD2 (6 bases). Trimming stripped 5 bases from V and 5 bases from J, with 12 bases between. The CDR3 has 13 amino acids. Germline CDR1 is MNHEY and CDR2 is SMNVEV (reference sequence). CDR3 region: CASSLLRGETQYF. For the CDR3, the DNA is TGTGCCAGCAGTCTACTCCGGGGGGAGACCCAGTACTTC.

The chain joins TRBV7-2 to TRBJ1-3, with 11 bases matching TRBD1. CDR1 is SGHTA, CDR2 FQGNSA, per germline. V dropped 5 bases and J dropped 7; count of bases not matched to a gene: 4. The CDR3 totals 14 residues. The CDR3 nucleotides read TGTGCCAGCAGCAGCGGGACAGGGGGTAACACCATATATTTT. Protein: CASSSGTGGNTIYF.

The rearrangement links TRBV18 to TRBJ2-1, with D unresolved. Germline V gene data show CDR1 as KGHSH and CDR2 as LQKENI. The CDR3 extends over 14 amino acids. V lost 3 bases and J lost 5, with 11 bases in between. CDR3 in amino acids: CASSPKNGDNEQFF. For the CDR3, the DNA is TGTGCCAGCTCACCTAAAAATGGAGACAATGAGCAGTTCTTC.

CDR3 region: CASSQARRDTQYF. The CDR3 DNA follows: TGCGCCAGCAGCCAAGCGAGGCGGGATACGCAGTATTTT. This sequence joins TRBV4-3 and TRBJ2-3; no reliable D call. This CDR3 spans 13 amino acids. V was shortened by 1 base and J by 6 bases, with 8 bases between the two germline ends. CDR1 LGHNA and CDR2 YSLEER come from the germline V gene.

The J gene is TRBJ1-2, the V gene TRBV11-2; no reliable D call. Germline V CDR1 and CDR2: SGHAT, FQNNGV. V lost 3 bases to trimming and J lost 3 bases, with 14 bases between them. The CDR3 loop spans 15 amino acids. In DNA, the CDR3 is TGTGCCAGCAGCTTCCTGACGGGCGGGGACTATGGCTACACCTTC. It codes for CASSFLTGGDYGYTF. Drawing the rest from reference TRBV11-2 and TRBJ1-2, the complete variable domain is EAGVAQSPRYKIIEKRQSVAFWCNPISGHATLYWYQQILGQGPKLLIQFQNNGVVDDSQLPKDRFSAERLKGVDSTLKIQPAKLEDSAVYLCASSFLTGGDYGYTFGSGTRLTVV.

The chain recombines TRBV6-5 with TRBJ2-5; possible D gene TRBD2, 6 bases. This CDR3 contains 15 residues. V was shortened by 0 bases and J by 1 base, with 9 bases between the two germline ends. CDR1 and CDR2 from the germline V gene are MNHEY and SVGAGI. The CDR3 loop reads CASSYSGGVQETQYF. The CDR3 DNA reads TGTGCCAGCAGTTACTCCGGAGGGGTCCAAGAGACCCAGTACTTC.

This chain uses TRBV5-1 with TRBJ1-6; the D gene is possibly TRBD1 (6 bases). CDR1 is SGHRS, CDR2 YFSETQ, per germline. CDR3 size: 12 residues. Trimming took 3 bases from V and 8 from J, leaving 6 bases between them. The CDR3, as DNA: TGCGCCAGCAGCTCAGGGGATTCACCCCTCCACTTT. Translation: CASSSGDSPLHF.

This chain links TRBV29-1 with TRBJ1-1, with D perhaps TRBD1 (5 bases). Between the trimmed V and J ends, which lost 1 base and 1 base, there was a span of 13 bases. This CDR3 spans 15 amino acids. Germline V lookup: CDR1 SQVTM, CDR2 ANQGSEA. The CDR3 here is CSVEGGERGNTEAFF. The CDR3, as DNA: TGCAGCGTTGAAGGGGGGGAAAGAGGGAACACTGAAGCTTTCTTT.

This clone was observed a few times. The V call is TRBV27, the J call TRBJ2-7, with 15 bases fitting TRBD2. Trimming removed 8 bases from V and 5 bases from J; junction bases left unmatched: 1. Germline V gene sequence: CDR1 MNHEY, CDR2 SMNVEV (reference sequence). This CDR3 has 13 residues. The CDR3 nucleotides are TGTGCCAGCGGACTAGCGGGAGGGAACGAGCAGTACTTC. This gives the protein CASGLAGGNEQYF.

This chain uses TRBV3-1 (or the pseudogene TRBV3-2) with TRBJ1-3; D unclear. Germline V gene data show CDR1 as LGHDT and CDR2 as YNNKEL (reference sequence). The germline V and J ends were trimmed by 0 bases and 0 bases, with 15 bases remaining between them. The CDR3 is 18 amino acids. CDR3 in amino acids: CASSQDPTALDSGNTIYF. The CDR3 DNA follows: TGTGCCAGCAGCCAAGATCCCACGGCCCTAGACTCTGGAAACACCATATATTTT.

The gene calls are TRBV18 and TRBJ2-5; D ambiguous. The V end was cut by 3 bases, the J end by 2 bases, with 10 bases between. Germline V gene lookup returns CDR1 KGHSH and CDR2 LQKENI. The CDR3 extends over 14 amino acids. The CDR3 DNA reads TGTGCCAGCTCACCTGGGCCCCAGCAAGAGACCCAGTACTTC. This codes for CASSPGPQQETQYF.

The chain is built from TRBV11-2 and TRBJ2-7; no clear D gene. The length of the CDR3 is 13 residues. Germline V gene data show CDR1 as SGHAT and CDR2 as FQNNGV. The V end was cut by 2 bases, the J end by 3 bases, with 8 bases between. CDR3: CASSLSYDYEQYF. The CDR3 DNA follows: TGTGCCAGCAGCTTATCCTACGACTACGAGCAGTACTTC.

The chain recombines TRBV10-2 with TRBJ2-1; TRBD2 is a possible D gene (7 bases). V was trimmed by 10 bases and J by 0 bases, leaving 31 bases between them. The CDR3 totals 20 residues. CDR1 is WSHSY, CDR2 SAAADI, per germline. The CDR3, as DNA: TGCGCCACCCAGGGGTCGGGTAGCGGGTACATCCAGAGCTCCTACAATGAGCAGTTCTTC. Protein sequence: CATQGSGSGYIQSSYNEQFF.

The V and J genes are TRBV18 and TRBJ2-6, with a weak D call TRBD2 (6 bases). The CDR3 is 16 residues long. The germline gives CDR1 KGHSH, CDR2 LQKENI. Trimming took off 5 bases at V and 0 bases at J, with 11 bases between the two ends. CDR3 DNA sequence: TGTGCCAGCTCAACGGGACTTAGCTCTGGGGCCAACGTCCTGACTTTC. Its protein product is CASSTGLSSGANVLTF.

V usage is TRBV7-2 and J usage is TRBJ2-2; the match to TRBD1 covers 7 bases. Germline lookup yields CDR1 SGHTA and CDR2 FQGNSA. The CDR3 length is 14 residues. V gave up 0 bases and J gave up 8 bases; unmatched junction bases: 3. CDR3 loop: CASSLAGGAGELFF. The DNA of the CDR3 is TGTGCCAGCAGCTTAGCAGGGGGCGCGGGGGAGCTGTTTTTT.